A single T cell receptor beta chain is shown here with its context. One entry per CDR3 protein, called by TCRdb with MiXCR from the RT-PCR reads. The table has about a million distinct CDR3 sequences, 15% to 20% seen once. This entry comes from a study of patients and donors after allogeneic stem cell transplantation. The V gene's germline CDR1 is MDHEN and CDR2 SYDVKM. The CDR3 has 15 residues. V was trimmed by 1 base and J by 4 bases, leaving 13 bases between them. This TCR derives from a human donor who was either an allogeneic HSCT recipient or a stem cell or donor lymphocyte infusion donor (not recorded which). It is not recorded whose cells these are; they may come from a transplant donor. The chain has TRBV28 and TRBJ2-5; D tentatively reads TRBD1 or TRBD2 (6 bases each). Sequenced material: blood, either unsorted or a sorted T cell fraction (not recorded which). DNA of the CDR3: TGTGCCAGCAGTTTATCCGGGGGCCACGGAGAGACCCAGTACTTC. It specifies CASSLSGGHGETQYF. The full variable domain, with the rest looked up from reference TRBV28 and TRBJ2-5, is DVKVTQSSRYLVKRTGEKVFLECVQDMDHENMFWYRQDPGLGLRLIYFSYDVKMKEKGDIPEGYSVSREKKERFSLILESASTNQTSMYLCASSLSGGHGETQYFGPGTRLLVL.